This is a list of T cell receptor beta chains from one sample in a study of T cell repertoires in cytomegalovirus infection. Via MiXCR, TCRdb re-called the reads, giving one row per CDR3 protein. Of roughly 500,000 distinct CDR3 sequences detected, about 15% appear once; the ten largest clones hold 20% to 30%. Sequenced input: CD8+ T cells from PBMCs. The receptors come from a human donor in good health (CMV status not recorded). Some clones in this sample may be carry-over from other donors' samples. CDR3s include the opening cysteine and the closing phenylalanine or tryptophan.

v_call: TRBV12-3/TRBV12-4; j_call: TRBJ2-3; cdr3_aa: CASSFPTALTDTQYF
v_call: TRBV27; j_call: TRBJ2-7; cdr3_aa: CASSQTSSYEQYF
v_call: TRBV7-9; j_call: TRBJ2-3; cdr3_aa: CASSITSGVYTDTQYF
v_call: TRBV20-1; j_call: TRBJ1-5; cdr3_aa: CSAQDDSNQPQHF
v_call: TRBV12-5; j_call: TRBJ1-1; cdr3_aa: CASGLTDGTEAFF
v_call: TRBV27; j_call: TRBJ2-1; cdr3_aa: CASSPPQETSGSRNEQFF
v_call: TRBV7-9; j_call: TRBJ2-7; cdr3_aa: CASSLGLSVYEQYF
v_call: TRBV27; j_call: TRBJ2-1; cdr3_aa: CASLPPGLAGVYSYNEQFF
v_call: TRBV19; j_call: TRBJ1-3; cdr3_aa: CASRSSAVAGNTIYF
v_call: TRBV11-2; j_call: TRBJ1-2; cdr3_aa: CASSFTRTDGYTF
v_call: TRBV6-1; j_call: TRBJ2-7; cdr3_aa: CASSDLSGSNEQYF
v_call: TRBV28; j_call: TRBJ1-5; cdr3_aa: CASSPTGGAGQPQHF
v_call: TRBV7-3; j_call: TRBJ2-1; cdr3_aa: CASSPTSGGPHEQFF
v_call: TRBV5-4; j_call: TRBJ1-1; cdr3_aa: CASSFRDSREAFF
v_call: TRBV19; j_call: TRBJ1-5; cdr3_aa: CASSIRYGTGGSQPQHF
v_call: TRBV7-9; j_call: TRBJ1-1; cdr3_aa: CASSSTGTGGTEAFF
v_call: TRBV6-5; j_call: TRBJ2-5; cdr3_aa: CASSYSSGTLQETQYF
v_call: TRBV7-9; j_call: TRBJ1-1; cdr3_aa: CASSEGQSLNTEAFF
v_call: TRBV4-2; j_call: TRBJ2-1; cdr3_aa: CASSQATGNYNEQFF
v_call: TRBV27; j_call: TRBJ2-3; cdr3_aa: CASSLIAGGSTDTQYF
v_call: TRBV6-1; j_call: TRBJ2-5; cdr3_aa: CASSDYLAGGPWETQYF
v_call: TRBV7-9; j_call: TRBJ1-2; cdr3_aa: CASSFVDGYTF
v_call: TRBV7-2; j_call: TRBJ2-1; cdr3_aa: CASSPALIEQFF
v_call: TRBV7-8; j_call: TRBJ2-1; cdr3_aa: CASSPYLAGEHNEQFF
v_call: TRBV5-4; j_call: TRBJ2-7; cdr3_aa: CASSLEGALPWEQYF
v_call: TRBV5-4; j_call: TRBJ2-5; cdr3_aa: CASSLAGASPETQYF
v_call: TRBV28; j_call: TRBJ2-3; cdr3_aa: CASSSQGLAGTDTQYF
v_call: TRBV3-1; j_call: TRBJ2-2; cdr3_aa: CASSSGTSGELFF
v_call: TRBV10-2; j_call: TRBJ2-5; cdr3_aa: CASSESSGGMETQYF
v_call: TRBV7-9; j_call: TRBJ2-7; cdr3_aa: CASSTWESVGEQYF
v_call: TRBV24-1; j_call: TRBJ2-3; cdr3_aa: CATSTDGGFGTDTQYF
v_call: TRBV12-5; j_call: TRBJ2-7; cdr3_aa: CASLSADRGADEQYF
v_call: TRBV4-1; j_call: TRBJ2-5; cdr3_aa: CASSQDSVIGTQYF
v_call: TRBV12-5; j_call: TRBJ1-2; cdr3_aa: CASGSDRDRETANYGYTF
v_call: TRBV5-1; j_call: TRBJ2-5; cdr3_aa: CASSAGTVFRETQYF
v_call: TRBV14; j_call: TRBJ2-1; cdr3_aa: CASSQDRAAREGPVNEQFF
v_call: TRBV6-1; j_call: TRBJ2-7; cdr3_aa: CAIWTGGIPSSYEQYF
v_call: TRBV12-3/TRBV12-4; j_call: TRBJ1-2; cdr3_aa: CASTLLTGSIEDYGYTF
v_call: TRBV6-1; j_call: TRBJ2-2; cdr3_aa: CASSVPRLAANTGELFF
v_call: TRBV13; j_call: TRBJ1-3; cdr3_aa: CASSSIEDTVNGNTIYF
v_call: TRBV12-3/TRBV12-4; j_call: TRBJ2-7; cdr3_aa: CASSLVTGGGYEQYF
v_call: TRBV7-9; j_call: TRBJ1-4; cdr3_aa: CASSSTMGGTNEKLFF
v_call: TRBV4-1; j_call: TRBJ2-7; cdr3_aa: CASSQESGRYEQYF
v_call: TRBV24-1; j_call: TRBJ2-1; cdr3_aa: CATSREGQYNVQFF
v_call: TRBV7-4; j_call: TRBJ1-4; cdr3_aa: CASSSHRDRGTTNEKLFF
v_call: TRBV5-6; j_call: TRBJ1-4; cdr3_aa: CASSLGANKKLFF
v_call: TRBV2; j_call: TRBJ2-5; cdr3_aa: CATPGTSGKETQYF
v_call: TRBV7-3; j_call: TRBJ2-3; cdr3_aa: CASSLGTSNTDTQYF
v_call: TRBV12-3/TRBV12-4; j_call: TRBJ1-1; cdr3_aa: CASRGNRIDTEAFF
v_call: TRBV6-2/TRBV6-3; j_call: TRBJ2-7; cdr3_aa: CASSYSGPSYEQYF
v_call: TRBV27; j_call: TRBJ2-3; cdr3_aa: CASSLPGLAGQTDMQYF
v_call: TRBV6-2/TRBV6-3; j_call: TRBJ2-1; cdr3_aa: CASRPLAPSSYNEQFF